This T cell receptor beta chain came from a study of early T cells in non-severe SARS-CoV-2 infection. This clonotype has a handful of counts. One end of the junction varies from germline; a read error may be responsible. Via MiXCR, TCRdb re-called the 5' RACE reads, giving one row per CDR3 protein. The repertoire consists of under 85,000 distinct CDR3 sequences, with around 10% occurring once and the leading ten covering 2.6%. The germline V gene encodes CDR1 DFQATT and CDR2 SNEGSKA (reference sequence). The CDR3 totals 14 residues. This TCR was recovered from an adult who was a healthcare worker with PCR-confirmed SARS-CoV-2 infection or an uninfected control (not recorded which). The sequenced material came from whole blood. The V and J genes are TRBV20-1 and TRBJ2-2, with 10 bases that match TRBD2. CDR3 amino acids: CSARGLAKTGELFF. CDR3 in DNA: TGCAGTGCTAGGGGACTAGCGAAGACCGGGGAGCTGTTTTTT.